Listed here is a single TCR beta chain. The antigen remains undetermined. This specimen comes from a study of shared clonotypes between healthy human individuals. Overall study: Donors, aged 18 to 49, were two women and a few men.

In the original analysis: Filtering differed since immunoSEQ provided only junctions, with no quality scores. Sequencing was performed with immunoSEQ multiplex PCR; in TCRdb, only in-frame clones are kept and a portion is missing. V and J calls and clone size are given by that table; D and trimming were obtained from the DNA. Among 1,400,000 or so clones listed, 97% to 99% were seen once. Study-wide results and limits: About 5% was the fraction of naive CD4 clonotypes found shared across a few donors. Larger estimated richness was generally seen in naive subsets than in memory subsets.

Germline V gene lookup returns CDR1 SGDLS and CDR2 YYNGEE. V was pared by 4 bases and J by 8 bases, with 18 bases between. The CDR3 is 14 amino acids. The sample was naive CD4+ T cells sorted from blood. Subset: CD45RA+ positively selected. The source is a man aged 25 to 40 in good health. This sequence joins TRBV9 and TRBJ1-1; D is undetermined. In DNA form, the CDR3 reads TGTGCCAGCAGCTTCCGGGCCAGCCTGGCCGAAGCTTTCTTT. This translates into CASSFRASLAEAFF. The whole variable domain, filled in from reference TRBV9 and TRBJ1-1, reads DSGVTQTPKHLITATGQRVTLRCSPRSGDLSVYWYQQSLDQGLQFLIQYYNGEERAKGNILERFSAQQFPDLHSELNLSSLELGDSALYFCASSFRASLAEAFFGQGTRLTVV.